The clone carrying this T cell receptor (beta chain) was detected a few times. Its antigen is as yet unknown. Only in-frame clones appear in the TCRdb table, and some are missing; sequencing was by immunoSEQ multiplex PCR. The sample shows some 130,000 clones, around nine tenths of them seen only once. The data stem from a study of T cell responses to AZD1222 COVID-19 vaccine. Notes on the study in general: Clonal diversity may have been underestimated, and the donors were mostly white British, with more females than males. Repertoire sampling was restricted to post-peak T cell response timepoints. Among those given AZD1222, only five to seven were seropositive at baseline.

The junction had 7 bases not matched to a gene; V was cut back by 6 bases and J by 0 bases. The CDR3 is made up of 17 amino acids. Germline CDR1 reads MGHRA; CDR2 reads YSYEKL. Sample: peripheral blood, taken on day 0 of AZD1222 vaccination. The clonotype comes from an adult in good health. The V call is TRBV4-1, the J call TRBJ2-1, with 11 bases lining up with TRBD2. The CDR3 is CASRSLAGGSSYNEQFF. The CDR3 DNA follows: TGCGCCAGCAGATCTCTAGCGGGGGGAAGCTCCTACAATGAGCAGTTCTTC.